These T cell receptor beta chains were read from a single sample in a study of PD-1 blockade in classical Hodgkin lymphoma. Sequenced by immunoSEQ multiplex PCR; TCRdb stores in-frame clones only, minus some. The table lists around 36,000 clones, around 87% of them singletons. The sequences come from peripheral blood mononuclear cells (PBMCs), collected at baseline. The receptor source for this set is a human donor with classical Hodgkin lymphoma. Both conserved end residues are part of each CDR3. A D gene is named only where the DNA matches it firmly. Size tells how often a clone was seen (once, few, many) or the class of an expanded clone, and some rows leave it out.

v_gene: TRBV7-2; j_gene: TRBJ2-2; d_gene: -; abundance: few; CDR3nt: TGTGCCAGCAGCTTAGGCGAAGTCGGGGAGCTGTTTTTT; CDR3aa: CASSLGEVGELFF
v_gene: TRBV14; j_gene: TRBJ1-2; d_gene: -; abundance: -; CDR3nt: TGTGCCAGCAGCCAAGAAGTCTATGGCTACACCTTC; CDR3aa: CASSQEVYGYTF
v_gene: TRBV7-9; j_gene: TRBJ2-7; d_gene: TRBD2; abundance: -; CDR3nt: TGTGCCAGCAGCTGGGGACTAGCGGGAGCCTACGAGCAGTACTTC; CDR3aa: CASSWGLAGAYEQYF
v_gene: TRBV13; j_gene: TRBJ2-5; d_gene: -; abundance: -; CDR3nt: TGTGCCAGCAGCTTGGCTGACAGACAAGAGACCCAGTACTTC; CDR3aa: CASSLADRQETQYF
v_gene: TRBV11-2; j_gene: TRBJ2-6; d_gene: TRBD2; abundance: -; CDR3nt: TGTGCCAGCAGCTTTGCGGGAGGAGGGGCCAACGTCCTGACTTTC; CDR3aa: CASSFAGGGANVLTF
v_gene: TRBV13; j_gene: TRBJ2-4; d_gene: -; abundance: -; CDR3nt: TGTGCCAGCAGCTTGGAGGGGGGAGCCAAAAACATTCAGTACTTC; CDR3aa: CASSLEGGAKNIQYF
v_gene: TRBV5-4; j_gene: TRBJ2-6; d_gene: -; abundance: -; CDR3nt: TGTGCCAGCAGCTTGGTGCAGGCTGGGGCCAACGTCCTGACTTTC; CDR3aa: CASSLVQAGANVLTF
v_gene: TRBV10-3; j_gene: TRBJ2-3; d_gene: -; abundance: -; CDR3nt: TGTGCCATCGGGTCATCGGGGGTCGGAGCAACAGGGAGTACAGATACGCAGTATTTT; CDR3aa: CAIGSSGVGATGSTDTQYF
v_gene: TRBV18; j_gene: TRBJ2-1; d_gene: TRBD2; abundance: -; CDR3nt: TGTGCCAGCTCACCTCTGACTAGCGGGGGGGCCTATGAGCAGTTCTTC; CDR3aa: CASSPLTSGGAYEQFF
v_gene: TRBV5-1; j_gene: TRBJ2-3; d_gene: TRBD2; abundance: -; CDR3nt: TGCGCCAGCAGCTTGGTTGGCGGGGGGGCCGTTGGAGATACGCAGTATTTT; CDR3aa: CASSLVGGGAVGDTQYF
v_gene: TRBV6-5; j_gene: TRBJ2-1; d_gene: -; abundance: once; CDR3nt: TGTGCCAGCAGTTACGCGGGACGCGCCAATGAGCAGTTCTTC; CDR3aa: CASSYAGRANEQFF
v_gene: TRBV28; j_gene: TRBJ2-5; d_gene: TRBD1; abundance: -; CDR3nt: TGTGCCAGCAGTTCCACAGGGGCCGAGACCCAGTACTTC; CDR3aa: CASSSTGAETQYF
v_gene: TRBV19; j_gene: TRBJ1-1; d_gene: -; abundance: once; CDR3nt: TGTGCCAGTAGTATAGATGCAGGGATGAACACTGAAGCTTTCTTT; CDR3aa: CASSIDAGMNTEAFF
v_gene: TRBV18; j_gene: TRBJ2-7; d_gene: -; abundance: -; CDR3nt: TGTGCCAGCTCAGGGACCGCAGATTCCGAGCAGTACTTC; CDR3aa: CASSGTADSEQYF
v_gene: TRBV7-3; j_gene: TRBJ2-3; d_gene: TRBD2; abundance: -; CDR3nt: TGTGCCAGCAGCTTGATGGGACTAGCCACAGATACGCAGTATTTT; CDR3aa: CASSLMGLATDTQYF
v_gene: TRBV6-1; j_gene: TRBJ1-2; d_gene: -; abundance: -; CDR3nt: TGTGCCAGCAGTAAAGAGGACGGAGCTAACTATGGCTACACCTTC; CDR3aa: CASSKEDGANYGYTF
v_gene: TRBV6-5; j_gene: TRBJ2-7; d_gene: TRBD2; abundance: -; CDR3nt: TGTGCCAGCAGTCGACAGCGGGGCGGGTTCTACGAGCAGTACTTC; CDR3aa: CASSRQRGGFYEQYF